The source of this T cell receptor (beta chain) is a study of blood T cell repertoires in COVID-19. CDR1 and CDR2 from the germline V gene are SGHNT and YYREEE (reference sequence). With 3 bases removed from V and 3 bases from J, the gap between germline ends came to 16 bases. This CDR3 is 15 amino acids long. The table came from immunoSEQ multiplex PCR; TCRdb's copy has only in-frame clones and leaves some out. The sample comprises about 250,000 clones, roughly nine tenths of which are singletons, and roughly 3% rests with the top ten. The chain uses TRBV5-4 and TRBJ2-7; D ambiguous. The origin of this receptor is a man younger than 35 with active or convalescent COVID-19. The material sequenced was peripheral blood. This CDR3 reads CASSSSIGGDYEQYF. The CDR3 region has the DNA TGTGCCAGCAGCTCGTCTATAGGCGGAGACTACGAGCAGTACTTC.